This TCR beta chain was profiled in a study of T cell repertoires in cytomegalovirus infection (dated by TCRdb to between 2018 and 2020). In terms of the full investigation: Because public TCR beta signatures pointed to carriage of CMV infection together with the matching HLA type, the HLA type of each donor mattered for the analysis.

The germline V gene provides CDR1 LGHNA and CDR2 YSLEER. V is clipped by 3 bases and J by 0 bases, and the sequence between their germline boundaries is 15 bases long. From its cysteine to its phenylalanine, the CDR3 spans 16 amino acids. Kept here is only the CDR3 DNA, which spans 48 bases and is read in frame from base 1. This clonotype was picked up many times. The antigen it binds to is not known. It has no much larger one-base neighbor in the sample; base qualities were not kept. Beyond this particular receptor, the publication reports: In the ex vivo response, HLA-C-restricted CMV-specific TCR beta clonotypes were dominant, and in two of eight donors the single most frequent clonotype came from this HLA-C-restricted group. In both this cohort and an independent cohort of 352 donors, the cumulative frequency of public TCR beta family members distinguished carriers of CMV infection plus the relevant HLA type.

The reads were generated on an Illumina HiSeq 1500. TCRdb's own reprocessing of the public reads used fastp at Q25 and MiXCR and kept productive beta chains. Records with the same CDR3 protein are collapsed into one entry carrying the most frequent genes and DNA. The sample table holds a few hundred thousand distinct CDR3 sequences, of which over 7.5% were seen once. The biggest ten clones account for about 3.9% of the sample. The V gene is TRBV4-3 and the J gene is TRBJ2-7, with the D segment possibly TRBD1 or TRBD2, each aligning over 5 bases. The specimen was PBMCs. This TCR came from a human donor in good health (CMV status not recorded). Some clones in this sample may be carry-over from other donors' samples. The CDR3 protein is CASSQTPGRTSYEQYF. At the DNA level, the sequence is TGCGCCAGCAGCCAGACCCCGGGACGTACCTCCTACGAGCAGTACTTC.